A selection of T cell receptor beta chains follows, all from one sample in a study of regulatory and conventional T cells in RAG deficiency. Here immunoSEQ multiplex PCR was the method, and the copy in TCRdb shows in-frame clones only, minus some. The sample contains around 20,000 clones, 93% of which appear only once. The same specimen was also included in a second study, on regulatory T cells.

Sequences were obtained from CD4+ T cells sorted from blood. The receptor source for this set is a human donor in good health. CDR3s include the opening cysteine and the closing phenylalanine or tryptophan. Fields, in order: V gene, D gene, clone size, J gene, CDR3 protein, CDR3 DNA. A D gene is named only where the DNA matches it firmly. Clone size is stated in some rows and not others, as once, few, many or a class when expanded.

>TRBV6-6|TRBD1|.|TRBJ1-1
CASSRDRGRGTEAFF
TGTGCCAGCAGTAGGGACAGGGGTCGGGGCACTGAAGCTTTCTTT
>TRBV2|.|.|TRBJ1-2
CASSLIYGYTF
TGTGCCAGCAGTTTGATTTATGGCTACACCTTC
>TRBV6-6|.|.|TRBJ2-5
CASGQTGPPEAQYF
TGTGCCAGCGGCCAAACAGGGCCCCCTGAGGCCCAGTACTTC
>TRBV18|TRBD1|.|TRBJ1-1
CASSPRTGNTEAFF
TGTGCCAGCTCACCTAGGACAGGAAACACTGAAGCTTTCTTT
>TRBV6-6|.|once|TRBJ2-1
CASSPLSSYNEQFF
TGTGCCAGCAGTCCCCTGAGTTCCTACAATGAGCAGTTCTTC
>TRBV11-3|TRBD2|.|TRBJ2-3
CASSLGLAGGSTDTQYF
TGTGCCAGCAGCTTAGGTCTAGCGGGAGGGAGCACAGATACGCAGTATTTT
>TRBV6-1|.|.|TRBJ2-3
CASSVSFTDTQYF
TGTGCCAGCAGTGTCAGCTTTACAGATACGCAGTATTTT
>TRBV19|.|.|TRBJ2-5
CASSIGIGGETQYF
TGTGCCAGTAGTATAGGAATAGGGGGAGAGACCCAGTACTTC
>TRBV21-1|.|.|TRBJ2-5
CASSTRPQELQRGETQYF
TGTGCCAGCAGCACGCGACCCCAGGAACTACAGAGGGGGGAGACCCAGTACTTC
>TRBV19|.|.|TRBJ2-5
CASSIEGFQGQETQYF
TGTGCCAGTAGTATAGAGGGCTTCCAGGGCCAAGAGACCCAGTACTTC
>TRBV6-6|.|.|TRBJ1-5
CASSQTGVSNQPQHF
TGTGCCAGCAGTCAAACAGGAGTTAGCAATCAGCCCCAGCATTTT
>TRBV6-1|.|once|TRBJ2-5
CASETTPAETQYF
TGTGCCAGCGAGACGACCCCTGCAGAGACCCAGTACTTC
>TRBV10-3|.|.|TRBJ2-1
CAISDLNEQFF
TGTGCCATCAGTGACCTCAATGAGCAGTTCTTC
>TRBV18|TRBD1|.|TRBJ1-2
CASSLGQGAQGYTF
TGTGCCAGCTCACTCGGACAGGGGGCGCAGGGCTACACCTTC
>TRBV25-1|TRBD1|.|TRBJ1-2
CASSDRDSLYGYTF
TGTGCCAGCAGTGACAGGGACAGCCTCTATGGCTACACCTTC
>TRBV19|TRBD1|.|TRBJ1-1
CATTGGPTNTEAFF
TGTGCCACCACAGGGGGCCCTACGAACACTGAAGCTTTCTTT
>TRBV2|.|.|TRBJ2-7
CASSASYEQYF
TGTGCCAGCAGTGCAAGCTACGAGCAGTACTTC
>TRBV2|.|.|TRBJ2-1
CASSQERDNEQFF
TGTGCCAGCAGTCAGGAGCGGGACAATGAGCAGTTCTTC